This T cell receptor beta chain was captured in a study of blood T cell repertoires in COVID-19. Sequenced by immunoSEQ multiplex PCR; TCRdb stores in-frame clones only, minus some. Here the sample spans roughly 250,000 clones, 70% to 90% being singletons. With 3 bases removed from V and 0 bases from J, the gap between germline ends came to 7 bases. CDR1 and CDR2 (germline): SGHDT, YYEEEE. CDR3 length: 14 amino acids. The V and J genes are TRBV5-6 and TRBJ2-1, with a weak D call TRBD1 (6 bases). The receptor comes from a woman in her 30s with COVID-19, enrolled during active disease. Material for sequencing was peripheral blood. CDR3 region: CASSWDNSYNEQFF. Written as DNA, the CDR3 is TGTGCCAGCAGCTGGGACAACTCCTACAATGAGCAGTTCTTC.